These T cell receptor beta chains were read from a single sample in a study of T-cell memory formation after mild COVID-19. TCRdb ran MiXCR on the 5' RACE reads and lists one entry per CDR3 protein. The profile shows roughly 250,000 distinct CDR3 sequences, around 15% of them singletons. Sample: PBMCs or a T cell subset sorted from them (not recorded which). Receptor source: a man aged 18 to 30 who had mild COVID-19 (a few samples of this study predate the infection). Cell type and time point are not known. The CDR3 runs from the conserved cysteine through the conserved F or W. The D gene is left open where the match is weak. A row's size may be missing; if present it is once, few, many or a size class.

j_gene	abundance	v_gene	d_gene	CDR3nt	CDR3aa
TRBJ2-4	NA	TRBV7-2	NA	TGTGCCAGCAGCTTAGTTACCCCAAACATTCAGTACTTC	CASSLVTPNIQYF
TRBJ2-7	NA	TRBV21-1	NA	TGTGCCAGCAGCAAAGTGGGCACAGAGCCCTACGAGCAGTACTTC	CASSKVGTEPYEQYF
TRBJ2-5	NA	TRBV28	NA	TGTGCCACCCGGTATAGGGTTGAGACCCAGTACTTC	CATRYRVETQYF
TRBJ1-6	NA	TRBV10-1	NA	TGCGCCAGCAGTGCGGGGGATAATTCACCCCTCCACTTT	CASSAGDNSPLHF
TRBJ1-2	NA	TRBV28	NA	TGTGCCAGCAGTTCACAGGGTCGCGGCTATGGCTACACCTTC	CASSSQGRGYGYTF
TRBJ1-4	few	TRBV25-1	NA	TGTGCCAGCAGTGAGACCGCAGGGGCGTATGGTGAAAAACTGTTTTTT	CASSETAGAYGEKLFF
TRBJ2-6	few	TRBV4-1	NA	TGCGCCAGCAGCCAAGATCGGGGTGGGGCCAACGTCCTGACTTTC	CASSQDRGGANVLTF
TRBJ1-6	NA	TRBV18	NA	TGTGCCAGCTCCCCGCAACAGGGAGTGAATTCACCCCTCCACTTT	CASSPQQGVNSPLHF
TRBJ1-1	once	TRBV20-1	TRBD1	TGCAGTGCGGGGGACAGGGGGCAGTTGAACACTGAAGCTTTCTTT	CSAGDRGQLNTEAFF
TRBJ2-7	many	TRBV2	TRBD1	TGTGCCAGCAGTCCACAGGGGAGATCCTACGGGGAGCAGTACTTC	CASSPQGRSYGEQYF
TRBJ2-3	NA	TRBV24-1	NA	TGTGCCACCAGTGATCTGGGGCAGGGGTCCGATACGCAGTATTTT	CATSDLGQGSDTQYF
TRBJ2-1	few	TRBV5-1	NA	TGCGCCAGCAGCGTAAACCAGGGCAATGAGCAGTTCTTC	CASSVNQGNEQFF
TRBJ1-5	many	TRBV24-1	TRBD1	TGTGCCACCAGCCACCGGGACAGGGAGGGAACCCAGCATTTT	CATSHRDREGTQHF
TRBJ2-5	NA	TRBV12-3/TRBV12-4	NA	TGTGCCAGCAATACAGGGAACCAAGAGACCCAGTACTTC	CASNTGNQETQYF
TRBJ2-3	many	TRBV4-3	NA	TGCGCCAGCAGCCAAGTTGAGGGAACAGTCACAGATACGCAGTATTTT	CASSQVEGTVTDTQYF
TRBJ2-5	few	TRBV27	NA	TGTGCCAGCAGCCGTAACACAGGGACCAAGAAGACCCAGTACTTC	CASSRNTGTKKTQYF
TRBJ1-5	many	TRBV27	NA	TGTGCCAGCAGTTTACGAGGACGGACTAATAGCAATCAGCCCCAGCATTTT	CASSLRGRTNSNQPQHF
TRBJ2-5	few	TRBV5-1	TRBD1	TGCGCCAGCAGCAGATTGACAGGGACCCAAGAGACCCAGTACTTC	CASSRLTGTQETQYF
TRBJ2-3	few	TRBV18	NA	TGTGCCACCACCCCCCTGGGCGGCAGCACAGATACGCAGTATTTT	CATTPLGGSTDTQYF
TRBJ1-5	many	TRBV18	NA	TGTGCCAGCTCACCCAATCAGGGGTCGGGCAATCAGCCCCAGCATTTT	CASSPNQGSGNQPQHF
TRBJ1-4	few	TRBV9	TRBD1	TGTGCCAGCAGCGGACAGGGGGCCGGTGAAAAACTGTTTTTT	CASSGQGAGEKLFF
TRBJ2-3	NA	TRBV29-1	NA	TGCAGCGTTCAACCCGGGGGCACAGATACGCAGTATTTT	CSVQPGGTDTQYF
TRBJ1-2	many	TRBV12-3/TRBV12-4	NA	TGTGCCAGCAGTTCGTCAGGCTATGGCTACACCTTC	CASSSSGYGYTF
TRBJ1-4	NA	TRBV4-3	NA	TGCGCCAGCAGCCGCGGGGACGGTGATTCTGAAAAACTGTTTTTT	CASSRGDGDSEKLFF
TRBJ2-5	many	TRBV6-2/TRBV6-3	TRBD2	TGTGCCAGCAGGGGACGGACTAGCGGCCAAGAGACCCAGTACTTC	CASRGRTSGQETQYF
TRBJ2-1	NA	TRBV5-1	NA	TGCGCCAGCAGCTTGAACGGGGACTCCTACAATGAGCAGTTCTTC	CASSLNGDSYNEQFF
TRBJ2-7	many	TRBV5-1	NA	TGCGCCAGCAGCCTCCGGGACACCTTCTCCTACGAGCAGTACTTC	CASSLRDTFSYEQYF
TRBJ1-1	NA	TRBV15	NA	TGTGCCACCAGCAGAGATAGTGGGGCTGAAGCTTTCTTT	CATSRDSGAEAFF
TRBJ2-3	few	TRBV5-5	TRBD1	TGTGCCAGCAGCTTGGAGGGGGCTACGCAGTATTTT	CASSLEGATQYF
TRBJ2-5	few	TRBV23-1	NA	TGCGCCAGCAGTCAAAAAGGGGTGGAAGAGACCCAGTACTTC	CASSQKGVEETQYF
TRBJ2-4	NA	TRBV29-1	TRBD1	TGCAGCGTTGGGACAGGGGTAGCCAAAAACATTCAGTACTTC	CSVGTGVAKNIQYF
TRBJ2-2	many	TRBV4-3	NA	TGCGCCAGCAGCCAAGAGAACAGGATAACCGGGGAGCTGTTTTTT	CASSQENRITGELFF
TRBJ1-2	few	TRBV7-8	TRBD1	TGTGCCAGCAGCAGTCGGACAGGGAGGGACGAGGACTATGGCTACACCTTC	CASSSRTGRDEDYGYTF
TRBJ1-3	many	TRBV12-3/TRBV12-4	NA	TGTGCCAGCAGACCCGACGTTTCCTCTGGAAACACCATATATTTT	CASRPDVSSGNTIYF
TRBJ2-2	NA	TRBV7-6	NA	TGTGCCAGCAGCACCCGACAGGTTAACACCGGGGAGCTGTTTTTT	CASSTRQVNTGELFF
TRBJ1-6	few	TRBV4-1	NA	TGCGCCAGCAGCCAGGGGCCTACATATAATTCACCCCTCCACTTT	CASSQGPTYNSPLHF
TRBJ1-5	few	TRBV20-1	TRBD1	TGCAGTGCTATCCGGGACAGGGCTTATAGCAATCAGCCCCAGCATTTT	CSAIRDRAYSNQPQHF
TRBJ2-2	few	TRBV27	TRBD1	TGTGCCAGCAGTTTACGGACAGGGACCACCGGGGAGCTGTTTTTT	CASSLRTGTTGELFF
TRBJ2-7	NA	TRBV15	NA	TGTGCCACCAGCAGAGATGTCAGGGAGGCCGAGCAGTACTTC	CATSRDVREAEQYF
TRBJ1-1	few	TRBV2	NA	TGTGCCAGCAGTGAAAGCGGTGGTGACACTGAAGCTTTCTTT	CASSESGGDTEAFF
TRBJ1-4	few	TRBV5-1	NA	TGCGCCAGCCAATCAGCAGGGCGGACTAATGAAAAACTGTTTTTT	CASQSAGRTNEKLFF